This T cell receptor beta chain was profiled in a study of response to subunit inactivated influenza vaccine. Study observations and caveats: Every seasonal influenza vaccination brings in few new T cells, the authors suggested.

TCRdb reanalysed the RT-PCR reads using MiXCR and keeps one entry per CDR3 protein. Of over 650,000 distinct CDR3 sequences in the sample, roughly 20% were seen once. On this clonotype itself: Its antigen is not identified.

The V end was cut by 8 bases, the J end by 8 bases, with 10 bases between. The CDR3 is made up of 11 amino acids. The germline CDR1 and CDR2 sequences are LGHDT and YNNKEL (reference sequence). The chain joins TRBV3-1 to TRBJ1-3; D is ambiguous. The sequence came from a man aged 45-60 years who received an inactivated influenza vaccine. Specimen: PBMCs from blood, collected 4 to 6 days after vaccination. The CDR3 loop reads CASQDTDTIYF. For the CDR3, the DNA is TGTGCCAGCCAAGACACCGACACCATATATTTT.